These T cell receptor beta chains were read from a single sample in a study of T cell repertoires in cytomegalovirus infection. TCRdb re-derived calls from the reads in MiXCR, one entry per CDR3 protein. This table has about 150,000 distinct CDR3 sequences, 23% appearing once. The sample consisted of PBMCs. These TCRs come from a human donor in good health (CMV status not recorded). Some clones in this sample may be carry-over from other donors' samples. Each CDR3 is given with its conserved first and last residue. Each record gives: V gene, CDR3 length, clone size, J gene, D gene, CDR3 protein, CDR3 DNA. A D gene is named only where the DNA matches it firmly. Rows give clone size only sometimes, using once, few, many, or a class for an expanded clone.

v_call: TRBV11-2; cdr3_length: 15; clone_size: NA; j_call: TRBJ2-1; d_call: NA; cdr3_aa: CASSFAGFGGNEQFF; cdr3_nt: TGTGCCAGCAGCTTTGCAGGTTTTGGAGGCAATGAGCAGTTCTTC
v_call: TRBV9; cdr3_length: 13; clone_size: few; j_call: TRBJ2-5; d_call: NA; cdr3_aa: CASSVLGSETQYF; cdr3_nt: TGTGCCAGCAGCGTCTTAGGTTCGGAGACCCAGTACTTC
v_call: TRBV7-2; cdr3_length: 13; clone_size: many; j_call: TRBJ2-3; d_call: NA; cdr3_aa: CASSLWETDTQYF; cdr3_nt: TGTGCCAGCAGCTTATGGGAGACAGATACGCAGTATTTT
v_call: TRBV5-1; cdr3_length: 15; clone_size: few; j_call: TRBJ2-1; d_call: TRBD2; cdr3_aa: CASSLAPGGENEQFF; cdr3_nt: TGCGCCAGCAGCTTGGCTCCGGGAGGAGAGAATGAGCAGTTCTTC
v_call: TRBV6-5; cdr3_length: 16; clone_size: NA; j_call: TRBJ1-1; d_call: NA; cdr3_aa: CASSYRGGLGYTEAFF; cdr3_nt: TGTGCCAGCAGTTACCGGGGGGGTTTAGGTTACACTGAAGCTTTCTTT
v_call: TRBV6-2/TRBV6-3; cdr3_length: 16; clone_size: NA; j_call: TRBJ2-1; d_call: TRBD2; cdr3_aa: CASSSSGSTVHNEQFF; cdr3_nt: TGTGCCAGCAGTTCTAGCGGGAGTACTGTCCACAATGAGCAGTTCTTC
v_call: TRBV19; cdr3_length: 13; clone_size: NA; j_call: TRBJ1-5; d_call: NA; cdr3_aa: CASAGRAQQPQHF; cdr3_nt: TGTGCCAGTGCGGGGAGGGCACAGCAGCCCCAGCATTTT
v_call: TRBV7-6; cdr3_length: 14; clone_size: many; j_call: TRBJ2-7; d_call: NA; cdr3_aa: CASSLFDVAYEQYF; cdr3_nt: TGTGCCAGCAGCTTGTTCGACGTTGCCTACGAGCAGTACTTC
v_call: TRBV5-1; cdr3_length: 13; clone_size: NA; j_call: TRBJ2-7; d_call: NA; cdr3_aa: CASSPVGSQEQYF; cdr3_nt: TGCGCCAGCAGCCCGGTTGGCAGTCAAGAGCAGTACTTC
v_call: TRBV20-1; cdr3_length: 13; clone_size: few; j_call: TRBJ2-7; d_call: NA; cdr3_aa: CSAPRDPRYEQYF; cdr3_nt: TGCAGTGCCCCCCGGGACCCGAGGTACGAGCAGTACTTC
v_call: TRBV5-4; cdr3_length: 16; clone_size: few; j_call: TRBJ2-3; d_call: NA; cdr3_aa: CASSLDPDTSTDTQYF; cdr3_nt: TGTGCCAGCAGCTTGGATCCAGACACTAGCACAGATACGCAGTATTTT
v_call: TRBV4-2; cdr3_length: 16; clone_size: NA; j_call: TRBJ2-2; d_call: TRBD2; cdr3_aa: CASSQGLASNTGELFF; cdr3_nt: TGTGCCAGCAGCCAAGGACTAGCGTCGAACACCGGGGAGCTGTTTTTT
v_call: TRBV7-6; cdr3_length: 12; clone_size: NA; j_call: TRBJ1-4; d_call: NA; cdr3_aa: CASSMLGEKLFF; cdr3_nt: TGTGCCAGCAGCATGCTTGGGGAAAAACTGTTTTTT
v_call: TRBV19; cdr3_length: 15; clone_size: few; j_call: TRBJ2-1; d_call: NA; cdr3_aa: CASSGDPSSYNEQFF; cdr3_nt: TGTGCCAGTAGTGGGGACCCAAGCTCCTACAATGAGCAGTTCTTC
v_call: TRBV28; cdr3_length: 13; clone_size: NA; j_call: TRBJ2-7; d_call: NA; cdr3_aa: CASSQGDPGEQYF; cdr3_nt: TGTGCCAGCAGTCAGGGAGATCCTGGCGAGCAGTACTTC
v_call: TRBV10-3; cdr3_length: 14; clone_size: many; j_call: TRBJ2-5; d_call: TRBD1; cdr3_aa: CAIQSGQGGETQYF; cdr3_nt: TGTGCCATTCAATCAGGACAGGGAGGAGAGACCCAGTACTTC
v_call: TRBV7-8; cdr3_length: 16; clone_size: many; j_call: TRBJ1-2; d_call: TRBD1; cdr3_aa: CASSLEPPRTGLGYTF; cdr3_nt: TGTGCCAGCAGCTTAGAGCCCCCGCGGACAGGGCTCGGCTACACCTTC
v_call: TRBV13; cdr3_length: 13; clone_size: NA; j_call: TRBJ2-7; d_call: NA; cdr3_aa: CASSLTRSDEQYF; cdr3_nt: TGTGCCAGCAGCTTGACCCGCTCCGACGAGCAGTACTTC
v_call: TRBV7-8; cdr3_length: 15; clone_size: NA; j_call: TRBJ2-1; d_call: TRBD1; cdr3_aa: CASSSGQGDYNEQFF; cdr3_nt: TGTGCCAGCAGCTCGGGACAGGGGGACTACAATGAGCAGTTCTTC
v_call: TRBV7-3; cdr3_length: 15; clone_size: many; j_call: TRBJ1-3; d_call: NA; cdr3_aa: CASTPREARGNTIYF; cdr3_nt: TGTGCCAGCACCCCGAGGGAGGCGAGGGGAAACACCATATATTTT
v_call: TRBV15; cdr3_length: 17; clone_size: NA; j_call: TRBJ1-3; d_call: NA; cdr3_aa: CATSRDQGRNSGNTIYF; cdr3_nt: TGTGCCACCAGCAGAGATCAGGGCAGGAACTCTGGAAACACCATATATTTT
v_call: TRBV7-3; cdr3_length: 13; clone_size: few; j_call: TRBJ2-3; d_call: NA; cdr3_aa: CASSANLGDTQYF; cdr3_nt: TGTGCCAGCAGCGCAAATCTGGGAGATACGCAGTATTTT
v_call: TRBV6-2/TRBV6-3; cdr3_length: 13; clone_size: NA; j_call: TRBJ1-5; d_call: NA; cdr3_aa: CASSWGVRQPQHF; cdr3_nt: TGTGCCAGCAGTTGGGGAGTTAGGCAGCCCCAGCATTTT
v_call: TRBV19; cdr3_length: 16; clone_size: NA; j_call: TRBJ2-5; d_call: TRBD2; cdr3_aa: CASSPGLAGPQETQYF; cdr3_nt: TGTGCCAGTAGCCCGGGACTAGCGGGTCCCCAAGAGACCCAGTACTTC
v_call: TRBV3-1; cdr3_length: 14; clone_size: NA; j_call: TRBJ2-7; d_call: NA; cdr3_aa: CASSQGEPHYEQYF; cdr3_nt: TGTGCCAGCAGCCAAGGAGAGCCCCACTACGAGCAGTACTTC
v_call: TRBV12-3/TRBV12-4; cdr3_length: 14; clone_size: many; j_call: TRBJ1-5; d_call: NA; cdr3_aa: CASSFRGSNQPQHF; cdr3_nt: TGTGCCAGCAGTTTCAGGGGTAGCAATCAGCCCCAGCATTTT
v_call: TRBV12-3/TRBV12-4; cdr3_length: 15; clone_size: few; j_call: TRBJ1-4; d_call: TRBD1; cdr3_aa: CASSFNNAGTGELFF; cdr3_nt: TGTGCCAGCAGTTTCAATAACGCCGGGACAGGGGAACTGTTTTTT
v_call: TRBV28; cdr3_length: 14; clone_size: few; j_call: TRBJ1-2; d_call: TRBD1; cdr3_aa: CASAQTGSNYGYTF; cdr3_nt: TGTGCCAGCGCCCAGACAGGGAGTAACTATGGCTACACCTTC
v_call: TRBV28; cdr3_length: 14; clone_size: NA; j_call: TRBJ1-2; d_call: NA; cdr3_aa: CASYLSGSAYGYTF; cdr3_nt: TGTGCCAGCTACCTCTCCGGTTCGGCCTATGGCTACACCTTC
v_call: TRBV4-3; cdr3_length: 16; clone_size: NA; j_call: TRBJ1-1; d_call: NA; cdr3_aa: CASSQDYGGLNTEAFF; cdr3_nt: TGCGCCAGCAGCCAAGATTATGGGGGATTGAACACTGAAGCTTTCTTT
v_call: TRBV6-1; cdr3_length: 17; clone_size: few; j_call: TRBJ2-7; d_call: TRBD2; cdr3_aa: CASSEPGLAGGRHEQYF; cdr3_nt: TGTGCCAGCAGTGAACCGGGACTAGCGGGAGGTCGTCACGAGCAGTACTTC
v_call: TRBV6-1; cdr3_length: 12; clone_size: few; j_call: TRBJ2-1; d_call: NA; cdr3_aa: CASSSPMNEQFF; cdr3_nt: TGTGCCAGCAGCTCCCCTATGAATGAGCAGTTCTTC
v_call: TRBV7-2; cdr3_length: 13; clone_size: many; j_call: TRBJ1-5; d_call: NA; cdr3_aa: CASSLNSNQPQHF; cdr3_nt: TGTGCCAGCAGCTTAAATAGCAATCAGCCCCAGCATTTT
v_call: TRBV28; cdr3_length: 13; clone_size: few; j_call: TRBJ1-5; d_call: NA; cdr3_aa: CASRVNTWQPQHF; cdr3_nt: TGTGCCAGCAGGGTCAACACATGGCAGCCCCAGCATTTT
v_call: TRBV7-8; cdr3_length: 17; clone_size: many; j_call: TRBJ1-6; d_call: TRBD1; cdr3_aa: CASSPVPPTGSNSPLHF; cdr3_nt: TGTGCCAGCAGCCCAGTTCCCCCGACAGGGTCAAATTCACCCCTCCACTTT
v_call: TRBV7-8; cdr3_length: 14; clone_size: few; j_call: TRBJ2-1; d_call: TRBD1; cdr3_aa: CASSLGGQDNEQFF; cdr3_nt: TGTGCCAGCAGCTTAGGGGGACAGGACAATGAGCAGTTCTTC
v_call: TRBV11-2; cdr3_length: 11; clone_size: few; j_call: TRBJ2-5; d_call: NA; cdr3_aa: CASSLFETQYF; cdr3_nt: TGTGCCAGCAGCTTGTTTGAGACCCAGTACTTC
v_call: TRBV5-1; cdr3_length: 17; clone_size: NA; j_call: TRBJ2-1; d_call: TRBD2; cdr3_aa: CASSGHSSGGGGDEQFF; cdr3_nt: TGCGCCAGCAGCGGCCATAGTAGCGGGGGGGGCGGGGATGAGCAGTTCTTC
v_call: TRBV27; cdr3_length: 18; clone_size: few; j_call: TRBJ2-6; d_call: NA; cdr3_aa: CASSLSTGGSSGANVLTF; cdr3_nt: TGTGCCAGCAGTTTATCTACCGGGGGTAGCTCTGGGGCCAACGTCCTGACTTTC
v_call: TRBV6-2/TRBV6-3; cdr3_length: 15; clone_size: NA; j_call: TRBJ2-5; d_call: NA; cdr3_aa: CASRTTGIPRETQYF; cdr3_nt: TGTGCCAGCAGAACAACAGGTATACCACGAGAGACCCAGTACTTC
v_call: TRBV11-1; cdr3_length: 15; clone_size: NA; j_call: TRBJ2-7; d_call: NA; cdr3_aa: CASSLVDGGTYEQYF; cdr3_nt: TGTGCCAGCAGCTTAGTGGACGGGGGAACCTACGAGCAGTACTTC
v_call: TRBV28; cdr3_length: 13; clone_size: NA; j_call: TRBJ2-5; d_call: TRBD2; cdr3_aa: CASWTSGQETQYF; cdr3_nt: TGTGCCAGCTGGACTAGCGGCCAAGAGACCCAGTACTTC
v_call: TRBV4-1; cdr3_length: 12; clone_size: NA; j_call: TRBJ1-2; d_call: NA; cdr3_aa: CASTGEDYGYTF; cdr3_nt: TGCGCCAGCACGGGGGAGGACTATGGCTACACCTTC
v_call: TRBV6-4; cdr3_length: 14; clone_size: NA; j_call: TRBJ1-1; d_call: TRBD1; cdr3_aa: CASSRQGRDTEAFF; cdr3_nt: TGTGCCAGCAGCCGACAGGGGAGGGACACTGAAGCTTTCTTT
v_call: TRBV11-2; cdr3_length: 14; clone_size: many; j_call: TRBJ1-2; d_call: NA; cdr3_aa: CASSRTETNYGYTF; cdr3_nt: TGTGCCAGCAGCAGGACAGAGACTAACTATGGCTACACCTTC
v_call: TRBV24-1; cdr3_length: 13; clone_size: few; j_call: TRBJ2-5; d_call: NA; cdr3_aa: CATSGAEVETQYF; cdr3_nt: TGTGCCACCAGTGGGGCCGAGGTTGAGACCCAGTACTTC
v_call: TRBV28; cdr3_length: 15; clone_size: NA; j_call: TRBJ2-7; d_call: TRBD2; cdr3_aa: CASSLLSGGAYEQYF; cdr3_nt: TGTGCCAGCAGTTTACTTAGCGGGGGGGCCTACGAGCAGTACTTC
v_call: TRBV4-1; cdr3_length: 18; clone_size: NA; j_call: TRBJ2-2; d_call: TRBD1; cdr3_aa: CASSPLTTGGLNTGELFF; cdr3_nt: TGCGCCAGCAGCCCCCTGACGACAGGGGGACTGAACACCGGGGAGCTGTTTTTT
v_call: TRBV6-2/TRBV6-3; cdr3_length: 14; clone_size: NA; j_call: TRBJ2-1; d_call: NA; cdr3_aa: CASSLSGAFNEQFF; cdr3_nt: TGTGCCAGCAGTTTAAGCGGAGCCTTCAATGAGCAGTTCTTC
v_call: TRBV7-9; cdr3_length: 15; clone_size: few; j_call: TRBJ2-3; d_call: NA; cdr3_aa: CASSPRDLDTDTQYF; cdr3_nt: TGTGCCAGCAGCCCCCGGGACTTAGACACAGATACGCAGTATTTT